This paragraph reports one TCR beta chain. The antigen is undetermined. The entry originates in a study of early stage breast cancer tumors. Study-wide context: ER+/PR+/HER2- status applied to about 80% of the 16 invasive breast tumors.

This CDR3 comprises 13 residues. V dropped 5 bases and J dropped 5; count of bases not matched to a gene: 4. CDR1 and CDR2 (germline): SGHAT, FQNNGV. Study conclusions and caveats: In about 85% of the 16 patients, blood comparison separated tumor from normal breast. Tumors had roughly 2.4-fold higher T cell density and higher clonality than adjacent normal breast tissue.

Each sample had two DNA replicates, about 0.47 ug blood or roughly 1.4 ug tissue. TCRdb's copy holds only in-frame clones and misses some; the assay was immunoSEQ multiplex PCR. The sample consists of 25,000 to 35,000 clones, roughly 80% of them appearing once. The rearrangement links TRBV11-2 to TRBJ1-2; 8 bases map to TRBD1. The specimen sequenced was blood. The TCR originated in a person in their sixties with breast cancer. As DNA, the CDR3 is TGTGCCAGCAGCGCCAGGGGGCGGTATGGCTACACCTTC. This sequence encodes CASSARGRYGYTF.